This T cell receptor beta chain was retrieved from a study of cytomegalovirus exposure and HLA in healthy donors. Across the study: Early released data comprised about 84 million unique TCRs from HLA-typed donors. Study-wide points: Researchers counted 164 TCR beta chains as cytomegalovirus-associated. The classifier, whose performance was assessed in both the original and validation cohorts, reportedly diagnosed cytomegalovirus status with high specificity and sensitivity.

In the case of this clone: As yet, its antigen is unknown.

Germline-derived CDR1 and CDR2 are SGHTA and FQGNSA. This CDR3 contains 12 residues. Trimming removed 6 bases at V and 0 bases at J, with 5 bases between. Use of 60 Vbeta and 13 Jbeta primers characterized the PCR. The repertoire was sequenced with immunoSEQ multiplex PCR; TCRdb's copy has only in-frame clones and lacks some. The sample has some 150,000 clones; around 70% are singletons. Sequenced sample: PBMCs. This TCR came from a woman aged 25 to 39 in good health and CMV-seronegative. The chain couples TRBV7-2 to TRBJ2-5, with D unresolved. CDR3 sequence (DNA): TGTGCCAGCAGACTAAACCAAGAGACCCAGTACTTC. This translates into CASRLNQETQYF.